This T cell receptor beta chain was recovered during a study of control samples from healthy donors and cancer patients. Germline V CDR1 and CDR2: KGHSH, LQKENI. This CDR3 region has 17 residues. V was clipped by 4 bases and J by 0 bases, with 18 bases between them. Clones were read by immunoSEQ multiplex PCR, and TCRdb kept only the in-frame ones, dropping some. Found here are fewer than 200,000 clones, 90% of them singletons; the top ten hold roughly 1.3%. The chain recombines TRBV18 with TRBJ1-2; D ambiguous. The source is a woman aged 50 to 60 in good health. The sequenced sample was blood. The CDR3 protein is CASSQEKYTTANYGYTF. The CDR3 DNA reads as TGTGCCAGCTCACAGGAAAAGTACACTACAGCTAACTATGGCTACACCTTC.